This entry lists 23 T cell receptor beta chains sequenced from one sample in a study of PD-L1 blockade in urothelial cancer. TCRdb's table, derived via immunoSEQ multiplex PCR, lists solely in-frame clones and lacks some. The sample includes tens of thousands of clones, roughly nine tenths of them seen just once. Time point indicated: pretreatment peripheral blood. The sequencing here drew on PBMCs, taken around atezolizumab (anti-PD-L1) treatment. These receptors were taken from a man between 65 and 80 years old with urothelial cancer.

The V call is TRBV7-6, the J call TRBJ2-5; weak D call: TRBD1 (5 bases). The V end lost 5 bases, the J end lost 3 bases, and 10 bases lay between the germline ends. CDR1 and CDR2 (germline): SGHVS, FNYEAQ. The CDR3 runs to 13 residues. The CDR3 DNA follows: TGTGCCAGCAGCCCAGGGTTAGAAGAGACCCAGTACTTC. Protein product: CASSPGLEETQYF.

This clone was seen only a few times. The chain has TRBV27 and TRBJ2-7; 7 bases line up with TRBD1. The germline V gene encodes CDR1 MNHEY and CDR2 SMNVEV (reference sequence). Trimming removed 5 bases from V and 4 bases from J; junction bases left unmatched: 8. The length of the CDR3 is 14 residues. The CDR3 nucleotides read TGTGCCAGCAGTGCCCGCCCCAGGGGGTACGAGCAGTACTTC. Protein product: CASSARPRGYEQYF.

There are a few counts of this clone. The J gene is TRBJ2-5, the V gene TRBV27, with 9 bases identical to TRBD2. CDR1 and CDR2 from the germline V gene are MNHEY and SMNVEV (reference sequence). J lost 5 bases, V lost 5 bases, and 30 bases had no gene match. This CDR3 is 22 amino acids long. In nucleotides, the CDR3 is TGTGCCAGCAGTCCGTCCCTAGCCGTGACTCGCCGAATAGCGGGAGCGGGTGAGACCCAGTACTTC. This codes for CASSPSLAVTRRIAGAGETQYF.

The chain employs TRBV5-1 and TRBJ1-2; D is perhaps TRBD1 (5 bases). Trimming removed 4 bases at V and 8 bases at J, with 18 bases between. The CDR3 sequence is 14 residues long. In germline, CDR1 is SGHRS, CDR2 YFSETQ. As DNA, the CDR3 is TGCGCCAGCAGCCCCGGGACGGAGGGGTCCGGCTACACCTTC. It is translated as CASSPGTEGSGYTF.

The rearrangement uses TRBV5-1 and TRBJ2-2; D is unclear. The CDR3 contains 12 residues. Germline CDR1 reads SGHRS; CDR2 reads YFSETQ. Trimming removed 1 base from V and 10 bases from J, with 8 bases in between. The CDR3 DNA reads TGCGCCAGCAGCTTGACGGTAGCGGAGCTGTTTTTT. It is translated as CASSLTVAELFF.

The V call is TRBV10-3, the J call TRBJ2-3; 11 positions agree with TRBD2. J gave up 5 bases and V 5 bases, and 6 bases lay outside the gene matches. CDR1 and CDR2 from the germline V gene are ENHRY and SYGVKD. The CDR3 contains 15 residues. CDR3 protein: CAISLGTSGGDTQYF. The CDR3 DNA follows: TGTGCCATCAGTCTCGGGACTAGCGGTGGAGATACGCAGTATTTT.

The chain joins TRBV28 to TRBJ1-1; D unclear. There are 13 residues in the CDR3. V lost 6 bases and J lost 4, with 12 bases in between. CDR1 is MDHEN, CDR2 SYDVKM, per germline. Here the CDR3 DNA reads TGTGCCAGCAGGCAGACATTCTCCACTGAAGCTTTCTTT. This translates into CASRQTFSTEAFF.

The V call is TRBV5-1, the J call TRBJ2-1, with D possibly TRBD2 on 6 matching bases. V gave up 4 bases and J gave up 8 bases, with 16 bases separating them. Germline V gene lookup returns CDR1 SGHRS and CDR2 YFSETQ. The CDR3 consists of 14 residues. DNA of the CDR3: TGCGCCAGCAGCGCAAGCGGGTTAGTCGATGAGCAGTTCTTC. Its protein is CASSASGLVDEQFF.

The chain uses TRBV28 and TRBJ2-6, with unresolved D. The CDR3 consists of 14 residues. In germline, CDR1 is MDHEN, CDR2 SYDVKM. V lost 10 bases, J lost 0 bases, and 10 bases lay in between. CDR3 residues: CATSYSSGANVLTF. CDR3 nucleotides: TGTGCCACCTCGTATAGCTCTGGGGCCAACGTCCTGACTTTC. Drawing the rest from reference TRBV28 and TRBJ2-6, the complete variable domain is DVKVTQSSRYLVKRTGEKVFLECVQDMDHENMFWYRQDPGLGLRLIYFSYDVKMKEKGDIPEGYSVSREKKERFSLILESASTNQTSMYLCATSYSSGANVLTFGAGSRLTVL.

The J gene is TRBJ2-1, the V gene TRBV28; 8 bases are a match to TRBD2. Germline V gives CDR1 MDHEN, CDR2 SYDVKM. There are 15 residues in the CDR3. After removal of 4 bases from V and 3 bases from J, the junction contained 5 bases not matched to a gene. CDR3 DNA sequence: TGTGCCAGCAGTTCCGGGACTAGATTCTACAATGAGCAGTTCTTC. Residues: CASSSGTRFYNEQFF.

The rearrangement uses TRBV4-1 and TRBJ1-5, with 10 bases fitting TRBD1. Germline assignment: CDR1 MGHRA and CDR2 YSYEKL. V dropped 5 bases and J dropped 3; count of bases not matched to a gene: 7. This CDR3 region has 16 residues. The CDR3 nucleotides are TGCGCCAGCAGCTCTCCGGGACAGGGGATCAATCAGCCCCAGCATTTT. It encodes CASSSPGQGINQPQHF.

CDR3: CASSFGRSIYEQYF. The CDR3 coding sequence is TGTGCCAGCAGCTTTGGTAGATCAATCTACGAGCAGTACTTC. The rearrangement joins TRBV5-6 to TRBJ2-7; D is unclear. Germline V CDR1 and CDR2: SGHDT, YYEEEE. The length of the CDR3 is 14 residues. V was shortened by 2 bases and J by 3 bases, with 12 bases between the two germline ends.

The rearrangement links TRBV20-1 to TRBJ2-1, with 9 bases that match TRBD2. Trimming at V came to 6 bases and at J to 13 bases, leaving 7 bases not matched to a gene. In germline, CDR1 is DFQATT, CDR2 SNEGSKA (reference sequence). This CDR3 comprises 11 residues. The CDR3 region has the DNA TGCAGTGCCTCGGGACTAGCTAGACAGTTCTTC. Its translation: CSASGLARQFF.

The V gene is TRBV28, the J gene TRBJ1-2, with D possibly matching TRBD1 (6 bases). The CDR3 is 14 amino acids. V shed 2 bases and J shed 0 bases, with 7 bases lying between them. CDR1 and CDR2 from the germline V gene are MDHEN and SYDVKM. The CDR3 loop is CASSLHRANYGYTF. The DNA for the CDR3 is TGTGCCAGCAGTTTACACAGGGCTAACTATGGCTACACCTTC.

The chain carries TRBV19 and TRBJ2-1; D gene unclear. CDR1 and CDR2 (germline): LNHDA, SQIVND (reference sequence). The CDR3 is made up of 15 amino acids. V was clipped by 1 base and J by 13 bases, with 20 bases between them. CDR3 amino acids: CASSIGAWLEGAQFF. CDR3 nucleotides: TGTGCCAGTAGTATAGGGGCCTGGCTGGAAGGCGCTCAGTTCTTC.

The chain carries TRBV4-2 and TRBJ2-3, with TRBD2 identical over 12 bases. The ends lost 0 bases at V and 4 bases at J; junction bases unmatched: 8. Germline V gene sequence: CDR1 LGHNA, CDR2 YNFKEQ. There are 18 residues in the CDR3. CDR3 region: CASSQESSGRANADTQYF. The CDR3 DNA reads TGTGCCAGCAGCCAAGAATCTAGCGGGAGGGCTAATGCAGATACGCAGTATTTT.

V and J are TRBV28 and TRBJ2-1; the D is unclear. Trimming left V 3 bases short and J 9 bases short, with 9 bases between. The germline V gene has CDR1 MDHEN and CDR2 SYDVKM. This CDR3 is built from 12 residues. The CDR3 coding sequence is TGTGCCAGCAGTTTGCCCCCCGGTGAGCAGTTCTTC. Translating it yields CASSLPPGEQFF.

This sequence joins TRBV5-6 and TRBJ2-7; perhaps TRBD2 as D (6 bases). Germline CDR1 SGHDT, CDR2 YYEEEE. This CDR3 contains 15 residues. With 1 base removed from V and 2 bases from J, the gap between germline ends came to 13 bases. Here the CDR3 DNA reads TGTGCCAGCAGCTTGTACGGCGGGAAGCCCTACGAGCAGTACTTC. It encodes CASSLYGGKPYEQYF.

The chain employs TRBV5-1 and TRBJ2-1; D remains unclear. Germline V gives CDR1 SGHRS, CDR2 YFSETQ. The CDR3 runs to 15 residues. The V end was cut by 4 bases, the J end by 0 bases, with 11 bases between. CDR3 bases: TGCGCCAGCAGCAATACAGCCAGCTCCTACAATGAGCAGTTCTTC. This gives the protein CASSNTASSYNEQFF.

The CDR3 here is CASSWGDVNQPQHF. CDR3 coding DNA: TGTGCCAGCAGTTGGGGGGACGTTAATCAGCCCCAGCATTTT. The gene calls are TRBV28 and TRBJ1-5; a weak D match, TRBD1 (5 bases). CDR1 and CDR2 from the germline V gene are MDHEN and SYDVKM. Trimming pared 4 bases from V and 4 bases from J, leaving 11 bases between. There are 14 residues in the CDR3.

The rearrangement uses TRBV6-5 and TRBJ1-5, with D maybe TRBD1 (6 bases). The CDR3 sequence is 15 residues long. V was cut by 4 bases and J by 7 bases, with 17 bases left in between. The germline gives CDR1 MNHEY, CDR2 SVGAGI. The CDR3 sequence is CASSLGAGVDQPQHF. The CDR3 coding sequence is TGTGCCAGCAGTTTGGGGGCGGGTGTTGACCAGCCCCAGCATTTT.

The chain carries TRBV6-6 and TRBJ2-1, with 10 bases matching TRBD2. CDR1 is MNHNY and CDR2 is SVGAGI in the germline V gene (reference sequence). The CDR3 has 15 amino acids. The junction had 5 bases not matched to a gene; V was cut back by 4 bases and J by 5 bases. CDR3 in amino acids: CASSSLAGKDNEQFF. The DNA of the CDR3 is TGTGCCAGCAGTTCACTAGCGGGAAAGGACAATGAGCAGTTCTTC.

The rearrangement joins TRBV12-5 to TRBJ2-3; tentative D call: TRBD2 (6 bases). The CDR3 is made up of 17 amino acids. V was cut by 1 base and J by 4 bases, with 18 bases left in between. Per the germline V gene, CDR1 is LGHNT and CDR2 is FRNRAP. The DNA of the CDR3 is TGTGCTAGTGGTTTGGGCCTCTTGGCGGGAAGTCCAGATACGCAGTATTTT. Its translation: CASGLGLLAGSPDTQYF.